The 21 T cell receptor beta chains in this list originate from one sample, sequenced in a study of T cell responses to AZD1222 COVID-19 vaccine. Using immunoSEQ multiplex PCR, the repertoire was profiled, and TCRdb retains in-frame clones only, with some absent. This sample carries around 140,000 clones, over 80% of them seen once, and the ten largest clones take less than 3.5%. The material sequenced was peripheral blood, taken 28 days after the second AZD1222 dose. The receptors stem from an adult who received the AZD1222 COVID-19 vaccine.

This clone has more than one count but fewer than ten. The chain couples TRBV11-2 to TRBJ2-2; possibly TRBD1 or TRBD2 for D (5 bases each). V was clipped by 4 bases and J by 0 bases, with 15 bases between them. This CDR3 has 17 amino acids. Per germline, CDR1 SGHAT and CDR2 FQNNGV. CDR3 sequence reads: CASSSNPGRTNTGELFF. In DNA form, the CDR3 reads TGTGCCAGCAGCTCGAACCCGGGACGGACGAACACCGGGGAGCTGTTTTTT.

This clone was seen once. The chain is built from TRBV6-1 and TRBJ2-7; D not resolved. Germline lookup yields CDR1 MNHNS and CDR2 SASEGT. The CDR3 has 13 amino acids. V dropped 1 base and J dropped 3 bases, with 7 bases sitting between them. As DNA, the CDR3 is TGTGCCAGCAGTGAAGTTACTGGCTACGAGCAGTACTTC. This translates into CASSEVTGYEQYF.

V is TRBV6-2 or TRBV6-3 and J is TRBJ2-7; TRBD2 agrees at 8 bases. The length of the CDR3 is 16 residues. The ends lost 6 bases at V and 4 bases at J; junction bases unmatched: 14. Looked up from germline, CDR1 is MNHEY and CDR2 is SVGEGT. The CDR3 loop is CASSVQWSGSGYEQYF. For the CDR3, the DNA is TGTGCCAGCAGCGTCCAATGGAGCGGGAGCGGATACGAGCAGTACTTC.

This chain uses TRBV27 with TRBJ1-2; D remains unclear. With 0 bases removed from V and 7 bases from J, the gap between germline ends came to 12 bases. The CDR3 consists of 14 residues. Looked up from germline, CDR1 is MNHEY and CDR2 is SMNVEV (reference sequence). CDR3 DNA sequence: TGTGCCAGCAGTTTATCCTATGGGGTTGGTGGCTACACCTTC. Translation gives CASSLSYGVGGYTF.

CDR3 sequence (DNA): TGTGCCAGCAGTTATCTAGCGGGAGTTCCATCCGGTCACTACGAGCAGTACTTC. It codes for CASSYLAGVPSGHYEQYF. The chain uses TRBV6-2 or TRBV6-3 and TRBJ2-7, with 10 bases matching TRBD2. V gave up 3 bases and J gave up 3 bases; unmatched junction bases: 14. Germline V CDR1 and CDR2: MNHEY, SVGEGT. CDR3 length: 18 amino acids.

J is TRBJ1-1 and V is TRBV15; a possible D gene is TRBD1 (6 bases). The CDR3 covers 14 residues. The V end was cut by 3 bases, the J end by 4 bases, with 12 bases between. Germline CDR1 reads LNHNV; CDR2 reads YYDKDF (reference sequence). CDR3 loop: CATSRRTEGTEAFF. As DNA, the CDR3 is TGTGCCACCAGCAGGCGGACAGAGGGCACTGAAGCTTTCTTT.

The chain links TRBV19 to TRBJ2-6, with 7 nucleotides matching TRBD1. With 5 bases clipped from V and 0 bases from J, the junction kept 13 bases outside the gene matches. Germline-derived CDR1 and CDR2 are LNHDA and SQIVND (reference sequence). CDR3 length equals 19 residues. The CDR3 sequence is CASSVIIGGRSSGANVLTF. In DNA form, the CDR3 reads TGTGCCAGTAGTGTGATCATAGGGGGCCGGAGCTCTGGGGCCAACGTCCTGACTTTC.

This rearrangement joins TRBV18 to TRBJ2-1, with D uncertain. The CDR3 is 14 amino acids. Trimming pared 2 bases from V and 3 bases from J, leaving 8 bases between. In germline, CDR1 is KGHSH, CDR2 LQKENI. CDR3 in DNA: TGTGCCAGCTCACCAATGGGGAACTACAATGAGCAGTTCTTC. As protein: CASSPMGNYNEQFF.

The V call is TRBV27, the J call TRBJ1-6, with 9 bases fitting TRBD1. The ends lost 1 base at V and 4 bases at J; junction bases unmatched: 8. CDR3 length: 18 amino acids. Per germline, CDR1 MNHEY and CDR2 SMNVEV (reference sequence). This CDR3 reads CASSLWTGATTYNSPLHF. For the CDR3, the DNA is TGTGCCAGCAGTTTATGGACAGGGGCCACCACATATAATTCACCCCTCCACTTT.

V and J are TRBV10-3 and TRBJ1-5; 7 nucleotides align to TRBD1. The germline V gene has CDR1 ENHRY and CDR2 SYGVKD. V trimming: 2 bases; J trimming: 7 bases; junction bases outside the gene matches: 32. The CDR3 is 23 residues long. The CDR3 nucleotides are TGTGCCATCAGTGAGGACCGACAGGGAGTAAACCGAACCATCTCGACGACTAGACAGCCCCAGCATTTT. Protein: CAISEDRQGVNRTISTTRQPQHF.

This clone occurred once. The chain combines TRBV23-1 with TRBJ2-6; perhaps TRBD2 as D (6 bases). TRBV23-1 is an open reading frame whose function is uncertain. V was clipped by 2 bases and J by 0 bases, with 17 bases between them. The CDR3 consists of 19 residues. CDR3 loop: CASSQAGSTQPSGANVLTF. Written as DNA, the CDR3 is TGCGCCAGCAGTCAAGCGGGATCGACACAACCCTCTGGGGCCAACGTCCTGACTTTC.

The V call is TRBV12-3 or TRBV12-4, the J call TRBJ2-7; no reliable D call. The CDR3 sequence is 11 residues long. V shed 6 bases and J shed 3 bases, with 6 bases lying between them. The CDR3 spells CASSQVYEQYF. CDR3 coding DNA: TGTGCCAGCAGCCAAGTCTACGAGCAGTACTTC.

The chain combines TRBV3-1 (or the pseudogene TRBV3-2) with TRBJ1-6; D is unclear. The CDR3 is 17 amino acids. V lost 1 base, J lost 0 bases, and 10 bases lay in between. Germline V lookup: CDR1 LGHDT, CDR2 YNNKEL (reference sequence). CDR3 nucleotides: TGTGCCAGCAGCCAAGGGGGTAGAAGCTCCTATAATTCACCCCTCCACTTT. Translating gives CASSQGGRSSYNSPLHF.

The chain employs TRBV19 and TRBJ2-1, with D possibly TRBD2 on 5 matching bases. CDR3 length equals 17 residues. V was cut by 3 bases and J by 0 bases, with 15 bases left in between. CDR1 and CDR2 (germline): LNHDA, SQIVND (reference sequence). The CDR3 sequence is CASSMPGVGDSYNEQFF. As DNA, the CDR3 is TGTGCCAGTAGTATGCCCGGGGTCGGGGACTCCTACAATGAGCAGTTCTTC.

V and J are TRBV6-5 and TRBJ1-1; D remains unclear. The V end lost 2 bases, the J end lost 6 bases, and 10 bases lay between the germline ends. The CDR3 sequence is 13 residues long. Germline V gene sequence: CDR1 MNHEY, CDR2 SVGAGI. CDR3 sequence: CASSYAGPPEAFF. DNA for the CDR3: TGTGCCAGCAGTTACGCGGGTCCCCCTGAAGCTTTCTTT.

This chain links TRBV18 with TRBJ1-2; 7 nucleotides line up with TRBD1. The V gene end was trimmed by 4 bases and the J gene end by 8 bases; junction bases not matched to a gene: 13. This CDR3 comprises 15 residues. Germline V gene sequence: CDR1 KGHSH, CDR2 LQKENI. This CDR3 is CASSRDRESHRGYTF. The CDR3 coding sequence is TGTGCCAGCTCACGCGACAGGGAGTCCCACAGGGGCTACACCTTC.

The rearrangement links TRBV7-8 to TRBJ2-2, with D unresolved. The ends were cut back, 5 bases at V and 0 bases at J, with 4 bases in the middle. This CDR3 region has 13 residues. Germline values: CDR1 SGHVS, CDR2 FQNEAQ. The CDR3 loop reads CASSPTNTGELFF. The CDR3 DNA reads as TGTGCCAGCAGCCCCACGAACACCGGGGAGCTGTTTTTT.

The chain uses TRBV5-1 and TRBJ1-1; tentatively, D is TRBD1 (6 bases). Germline V lookup: CDR1 SGHRS, CDR2 YFSETQ. This CDR3 is built from 14 residues. The V and J ends lost 4 bases and 8 bases respectively, with 18 bases between them. DNA for the CDR3: TGCGCCAGCAGCCCAACGGACAGCTTAACGGAAGCTTTCTTT. Its protein product is CASSPTDSLTEAFF.

CDR3 sequence reads: CASSSKTSGTSGELFF. The CDR3 DNA reads TGTGCCAGCAGCTCTAAGACTAGCGGGACTTCCGGGGAGCTGTTTTTT. The chain links TRBV7-8 to TRBJ2-2; 11 positions agree with TRBD2. CDR1 SGHVS and CDR2 FQNEAQ come from the germline V gene. V gave up 4 bases and J gave up 6 bases; unmatched junction bases: 7. CDR3 length: 16 residues.

J is TRBJ1-4 and V is TRBV11-2, with D uncertain. V was pared by 4 bases and J by 10 bases, with 10 bases between. The CDR3 is 12 amino acids. Looked up from germline, CDR1 is SGHAT and CDR2 is FQNNGV. The chain's CDR3 is CASSSYNVKLFF. CDR3 nucleotide sequence: TGTGCCAGCAGCTCATACAACGTAAAACTGTTTTTT. Full variable domain (remainder filled in from reference TRBV11-2 and TRBJ1-4): EAGVAQSPRYKIIEKRQSVAFWCNPISGHATLYWYQQILGQGPKLLIQFQNNGVVDDSQLPKDRFSAERLKGVDSTLKIQPAKLEDSAVYLCASSSYNVKLFFGSGTQLSVL.

The rearrangement joins TRBV6-4 to TRBJ1-2; TRBD1 matches at 9 bases. The CDR3 runs to 15 residues. Trimming at V came to 5 bases and at J to 6 bases, leaving 10 bases not matched to a gene. Germline values: CDR1 MRHNA, CDR2 SNTAGT. This CDR3 reads CASSQGSDRGHGYTF. The CDR3 DNA reads as TGTGCCAGCAGTCAGGGGTCGGACAGGGGCCATGGCTACACCTTC.